This T cell receptor beta chain was obtained from a study of cytomegalovirus exposure and HLA in healthy donors. Study-level findings and limits: TCR beta sequences reportedly predicted most subjects' HLA-A and HLA-B alleles accurately.

The PCR ran on 60 Vbeta and 13 Jbeta primers. Sequencing was performed with immunoSEQ multiplex PCR; in TCRdb, only in-frame clones are kept and a portion is missing. In all, the sample yields 100,000 to 150,000 clones. On this clone: The antigen is unknown.

The CDR3 is 12 residues long. The ends were cut back, 8 bases at V and 7 bases at J, with 14 bases in the middle. CDR1 is MDHEN, CDR2 SYDVKM, per germline. The material sequenced was PBMCs. The TCR originated in a man between 18 and 35 years old in good health and CMV-seronegative. J is TRBJ2-5 and V is TRBV28, with D perhaps TRBD2 (6 bases). This CDR3 is CASLGTARTQYF. Written as DNA, the CDR3 is TGTGCCAGCCTGGGGACTGCGAGGACCCAGTACTTC.